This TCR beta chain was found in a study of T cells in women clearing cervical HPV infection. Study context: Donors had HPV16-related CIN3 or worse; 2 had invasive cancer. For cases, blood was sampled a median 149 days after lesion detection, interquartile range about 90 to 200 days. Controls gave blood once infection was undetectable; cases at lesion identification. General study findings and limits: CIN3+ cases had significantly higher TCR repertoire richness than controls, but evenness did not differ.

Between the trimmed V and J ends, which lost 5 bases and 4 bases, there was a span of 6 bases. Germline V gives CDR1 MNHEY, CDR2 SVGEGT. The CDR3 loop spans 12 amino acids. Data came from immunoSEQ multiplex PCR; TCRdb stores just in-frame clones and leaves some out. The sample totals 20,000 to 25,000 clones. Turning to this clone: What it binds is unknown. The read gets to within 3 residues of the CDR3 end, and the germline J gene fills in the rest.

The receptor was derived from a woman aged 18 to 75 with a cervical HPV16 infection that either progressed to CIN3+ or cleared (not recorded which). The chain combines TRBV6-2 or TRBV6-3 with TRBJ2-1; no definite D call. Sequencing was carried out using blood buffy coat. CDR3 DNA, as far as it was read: TGTGCCAGCAGTCGTACTTACAATGAG. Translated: CASSRTYNE. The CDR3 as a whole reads CASSRTYNEQFF.